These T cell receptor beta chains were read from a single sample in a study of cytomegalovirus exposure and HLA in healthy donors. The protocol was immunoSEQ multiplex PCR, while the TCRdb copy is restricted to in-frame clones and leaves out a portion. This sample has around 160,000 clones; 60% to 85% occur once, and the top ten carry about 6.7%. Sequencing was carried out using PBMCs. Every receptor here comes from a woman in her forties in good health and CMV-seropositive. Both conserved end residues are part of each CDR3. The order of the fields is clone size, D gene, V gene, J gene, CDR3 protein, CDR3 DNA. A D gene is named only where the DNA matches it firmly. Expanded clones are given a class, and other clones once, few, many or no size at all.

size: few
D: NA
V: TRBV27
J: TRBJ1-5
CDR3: CASSLRGTVNNQPQHF
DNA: TGTGCCAGCAGCCTAAGAGGGACTGTTAACAATCAGCCCCAGCATTTT

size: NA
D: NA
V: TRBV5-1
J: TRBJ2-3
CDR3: CASSLTASVSGTQYF
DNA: TGCGCCAGCAGCTTAACAGCTAGCGTTTCTGGTACGCAGTATTTT

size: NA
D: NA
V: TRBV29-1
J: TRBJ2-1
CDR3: CSVSRLGAVEQFF
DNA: TGCAGCGTTTCACGTCTAGGGGCCGTTGAGCAGTTCTTC

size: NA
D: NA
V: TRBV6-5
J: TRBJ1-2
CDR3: CASSQYSTAYGYTF
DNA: TGTGCCAGCAGTCAGTACTCGACAGCCTATGGCTACACCTTC

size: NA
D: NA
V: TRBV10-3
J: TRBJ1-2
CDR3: CAISESMTRGGYTF
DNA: TGTGCCATCAGTGAGTCGATGACCAGGGGTGGCTACACCTTC

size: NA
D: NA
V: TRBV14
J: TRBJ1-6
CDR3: CASSPRTVGSPLHF
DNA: TGTGCCAGCAGCCCTCGGACAGTGGGTTCACCCCTCCACTTT

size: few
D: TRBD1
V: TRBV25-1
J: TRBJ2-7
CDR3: CASSEDRGGLLGYEQYF
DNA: TGTGCCAGCAGTGAGGACAGGGGAGGTTTACTGGGTTACGAGCAGTACTTC

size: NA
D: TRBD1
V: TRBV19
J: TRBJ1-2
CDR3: CASSSQAVGQGGYTF
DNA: TGTGCCAGTAGTTCCCAAGCGGTAGGACAGGGCGGCTACACCTTC

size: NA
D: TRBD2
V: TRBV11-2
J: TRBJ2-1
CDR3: CASRPGLAGGYNEQFF
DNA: TGTGCCAGCAGGCCGGGACTAGCGGGGGGCTACAATGAGCAGTTCTTC

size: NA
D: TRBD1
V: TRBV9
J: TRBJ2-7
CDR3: CASSANPGTGYDEQYF
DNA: TGTGCCAGCAGCGCCAACCCCGGGACAGGGTACGACGAGCAGTACTTC

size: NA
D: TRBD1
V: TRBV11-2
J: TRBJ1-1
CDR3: CASSLGQFNTEAFF
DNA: TGTGCCAGCAGCTTGGGACAGTTTAACACTGAAGCTTTCTTT

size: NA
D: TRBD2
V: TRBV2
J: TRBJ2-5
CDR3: CASCQQMVGGAFGETQYF
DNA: TGTGCCAGCTGTCAGCAAATGGTCGGGGGGGCCTTTGGAGAGACCCAGTACTTC

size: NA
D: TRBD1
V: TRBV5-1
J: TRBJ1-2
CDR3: CASSLGQGSYGYTF
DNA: TGCGCCAGCAGCTTGGGACAGGGGAGCTATGGCTACACCTTC

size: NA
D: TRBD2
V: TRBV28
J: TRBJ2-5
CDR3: CASGTIQETQYF
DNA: TGTGCCAGTGGGACTATCCAAGAGACCCAGTACTTC

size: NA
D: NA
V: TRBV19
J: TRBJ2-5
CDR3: CASSTTSLGTQYF
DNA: TGTGCCAGTAGTACTACTAGTCTGGGGACCCAGTACTTC

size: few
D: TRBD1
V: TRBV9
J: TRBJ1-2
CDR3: CASSMGQGRGYTF
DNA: TGTGCCAGCAGCATGGGACAGGGACGTGGCTACACCTTC

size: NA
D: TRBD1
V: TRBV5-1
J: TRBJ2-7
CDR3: CASSVPGQDEQYF
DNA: TGCGCCAGCAGCGTACCGGGACAGGATGAGCAGTACTTC

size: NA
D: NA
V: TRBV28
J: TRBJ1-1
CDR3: CASSRRQGSRTEAFF
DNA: TGTGCCAGCAGTAGGCGGCAGGGGAGTCGGACTGAAGCTTTCTTT

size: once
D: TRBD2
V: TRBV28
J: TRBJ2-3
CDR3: CASSSLAESDTQYF
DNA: TGTGCCAGCAGTTCCCTAGCGGAATCAGATACGCAGTATTTT

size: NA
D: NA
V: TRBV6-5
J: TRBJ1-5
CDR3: CASSYSKGSNQPQHF
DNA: TGTGCCAGCAGTTACTCGAAGGGGAGCAATCAGCCCCAGCATTTT

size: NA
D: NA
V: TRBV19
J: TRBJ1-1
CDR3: CASSLLEGGTEAFF
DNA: TGTGCCAGTAGCCTTTTAGAAGGGGGCACTGAAGCTTTCTTT

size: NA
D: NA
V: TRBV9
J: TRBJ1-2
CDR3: CASSAAPRDNYYGYTF
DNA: TGTGCCAGCAGCGCTGCCCCTCGGGACAACTACTATGGCTACACCTTC

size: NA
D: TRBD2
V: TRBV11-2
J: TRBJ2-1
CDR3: CASSQAGGPGEQFF
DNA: TGTGCCAGCAGCCAAGCGGGGGGCCCAGGTGAGCAGTTCTTC

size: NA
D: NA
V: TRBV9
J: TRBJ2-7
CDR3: CASSVGGGRSYEQYF
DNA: TGTGCCAGCAGCGTAGGTGGAGGTCGTTCCTACGAGCAGTACTTC

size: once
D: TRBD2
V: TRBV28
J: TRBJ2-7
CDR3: CASSQVAGGWEQYF
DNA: TGTGCCAGCAGTCAAGTGGCGGGGGGGTGGGAGCAGTACTTC

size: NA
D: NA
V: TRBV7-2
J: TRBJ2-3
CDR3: CASSEGRGGLDTQYF
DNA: TGTGCCAGCAGCGAGGGGAGGGGGGGCCTGGATACGCAGTATTTT

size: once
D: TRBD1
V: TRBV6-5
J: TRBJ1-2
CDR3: CASSPIGTAYGYTF
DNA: TGTGCCAGCAGCCCAATCGGGACAGCCTATGGCTACACCTTC

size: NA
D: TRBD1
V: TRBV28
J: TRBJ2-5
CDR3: CASIRAGGVETQYF
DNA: TGTGCCAGCATCCGGGCAGGGGGCGTGGAGACCCAGTACTTC

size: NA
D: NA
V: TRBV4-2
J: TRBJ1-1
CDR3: CASSQDRQGNTEAFF
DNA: TGTGCCAGCAGCCAAGATAGGCAGGGGAACACTGAAGCTTTCTTT

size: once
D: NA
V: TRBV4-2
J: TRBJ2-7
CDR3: CASTLPYEQYF
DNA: TGTGCCAGCACCCTACCCTACGAGCAGTACTTC

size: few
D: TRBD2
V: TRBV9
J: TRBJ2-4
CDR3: CASSGVAGGLGNIQYF
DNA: TGTGCCAGCAGCGGAGTAGCGGGGGGGTTAGGGAACATTCAGTACTTC

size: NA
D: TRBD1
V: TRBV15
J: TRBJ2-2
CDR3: CATSGTAYTGELFF
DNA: TGTGCCACCAGCGGGACAGCCTACACCGGGGAGCTGTTTTTT

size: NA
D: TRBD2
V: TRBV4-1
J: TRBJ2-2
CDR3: CASSQDPGLAGANTGELFF
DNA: TGCGCCAGCAGCCAAGATCCGGGACTAGCGGGGGCTAACACCGGGGAGCTGTTTTTT

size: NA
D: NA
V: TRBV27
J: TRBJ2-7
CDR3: CASSFKWGVYEQYF
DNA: TGTGCCAGCAGTTTCAAGTGGGGGGTCTACGAGCAGTACTTC

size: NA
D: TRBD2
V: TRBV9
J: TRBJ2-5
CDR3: CASSKAGTSSETQYF
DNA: TGTGCCAGCAGCAAGGCAGGGACTAGCAGCGAGACCCAGTACTTC

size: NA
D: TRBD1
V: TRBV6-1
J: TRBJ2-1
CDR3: CASSRTGLHEQFF
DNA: TGTGCCAGCAGTCGGACAGGGCTCCATGAGCAGTTCTTC

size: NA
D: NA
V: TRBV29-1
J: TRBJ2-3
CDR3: CSVERQGGDTQYF
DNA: TGCAGCGTTGAACGGCAGGGGGGCGATACGCAGTATTTT

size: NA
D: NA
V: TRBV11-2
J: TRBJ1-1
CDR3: CASSRSTGNTEAFF
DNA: TGTGCCAGCAGCCGATCGACAGGGAACACTGAAGCTTTCTTT

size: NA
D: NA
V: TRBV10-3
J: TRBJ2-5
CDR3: CATRDFAETQYF
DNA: TGTGCCACCCGGGACTTTGCAGAGACCCAGTACTTC

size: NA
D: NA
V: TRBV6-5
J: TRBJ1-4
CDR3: CASTTWAGDKLFF
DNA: TGTGCCAGCACCACCTGGGCAGGGGACAAACTGTTTTTT

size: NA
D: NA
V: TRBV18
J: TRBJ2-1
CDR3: CASSPSSGDYNEQFF
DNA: TGTGCCAGCTCACCATCCTCCGGGGACTACAATGAGCAGTTCTTC

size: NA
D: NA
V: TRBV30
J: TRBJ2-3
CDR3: CAWSATRDTQYF
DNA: TGTGCCTGGAGTGCAACTAGGGATACGCAGTATTTT

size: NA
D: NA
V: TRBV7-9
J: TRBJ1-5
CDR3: CASSYPNQPQHF
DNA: TGTGCCAGCAGCTATCCAAATCAGCCCCAGCATTTT

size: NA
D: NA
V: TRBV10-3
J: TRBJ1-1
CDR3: CAISDSKTENTEAFF
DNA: TGTGCCATCAGTGATTCAAAAACAGAGAACACTGAAGCTTTCTTT

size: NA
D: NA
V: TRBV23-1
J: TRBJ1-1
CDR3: CASSQSELAGRSLTEAFF
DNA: TGCGCCAGCAGTCAATCTGAGTTGGCAGGGCGGTCCCTCACTGAAGCTTTCTTT

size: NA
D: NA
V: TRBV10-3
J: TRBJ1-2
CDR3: CAISESIGSGYTF
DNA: TGTGCCATCAGTGAGTCGATAGGGAGTGGCTACACCTTC

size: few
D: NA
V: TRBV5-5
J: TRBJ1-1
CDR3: CASSLTPMNTEAFF
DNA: TGTGCCAGCAGCTTGACACCGATGAACACTGAAGCTTTCTTT

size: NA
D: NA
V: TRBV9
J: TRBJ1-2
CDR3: CASSVATRGYTF
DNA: TGTGCCAGCAGCGTAGCTACGAGGGGCTACACCTTC

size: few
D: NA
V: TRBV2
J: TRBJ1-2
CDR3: CAITVQGSLGYGYTF
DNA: TGTGCCATTACAGTTCAGGGTTCTCTTGGGTATGGCTACACCTTC

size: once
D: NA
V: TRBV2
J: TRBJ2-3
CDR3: CASKGLPPDTQYF
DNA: TGTGCCAGCAAGGGACTGCCCCCAGATACGCAGTATTTT

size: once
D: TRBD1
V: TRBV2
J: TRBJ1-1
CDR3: CAIKDRAWAEAFF
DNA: TGTGCCATCAAGGACAGGGCCTGGGCTGAAGCTTTCTTT

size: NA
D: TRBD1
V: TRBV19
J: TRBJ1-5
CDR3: CASSTSPGGRQPQHF
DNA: TGTGCCAGTAGTACCTCGCCAGGGGGACGTCAGCCCCAGCATTTT

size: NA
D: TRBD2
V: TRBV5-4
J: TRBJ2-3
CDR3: CASSIGGDRTDTQYF
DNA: TGTGCCAGCAGCATCGGGGGGGACCGCACAGATACGCAGTATTTT

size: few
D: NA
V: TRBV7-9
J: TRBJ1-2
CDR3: CASSVVNYGYTF
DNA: TGTGCCAGCAGCGTCGTTAACTATGGCTACACCTTC

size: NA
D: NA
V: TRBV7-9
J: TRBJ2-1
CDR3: CASSLGPPLDEQFF
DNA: TGTGCCAGCAGCTTAGGGCCCCCTTTGGATGAGCAGTTCTTC

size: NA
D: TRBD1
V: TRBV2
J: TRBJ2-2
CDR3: CASSADRAVSGELFF
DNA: TGTGCCAGCAGTGCGGACAGGGCGGTATCGGGGGAGCTGTTTTTT

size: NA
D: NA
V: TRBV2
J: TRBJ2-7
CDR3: CASRLSDEQYF
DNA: TGTGCCAGCAGACTATCAGACGAGCAGTACTTC